The 13 T cell receptor beta chains below come from one sample, sequenced in a study of regulatory T cells in long-lasting Graves disease. Regarding time point: newly diagnosed GD, antithyroid drugs for less than 3 months. From RNA extracted from PBMCs, the TCR library was made. Libraries of TCR beta came from iRepertoire HTBI primers plus Arm-PCR of CDR3 regions. TCRdb processed the multiplex PCR reads anew with MiXCR; each CDR3 protein has one entry. The repertoire consists of around 320,000 distinct CDR3 sequences, with 16% occurring once and the leading ten covering 25% to 30%. These data were also filed under a second study, of T cells in Graves' hyperthyroidism and ophthalmopathy.

The specimen was peripheral blood mononuclear cells (PBMCs), collected at new diagnosis, from a patient treated with antithyroid drugs. The receptor source for this set is a man aged 35-49 years with Graves disease.

In this sample, this clonotype turned up a few times. The rearrangement links TRBV5-1 to TRBJ1-1; TRBD1 agrees at 10 bases. CDR1 and CDR2 from the germline V gene are SGHRS and YFSETQ. The CDR3 length is 17 residues. V shed 0 bases and J 1 base; nucleotides not matched to a gene: 6. DNA for the CDR3: TGCGCCAGCAGCTTGGGGGACAGGGGATGGGGGAACACTGAAGCTTTCTTT. It encodes CASSLGDRGWGNTEAFF.

This clonotype was seen at least ten times. The rearrangement links TRBV11-2 to TRBJ2-3; the D gene is possibly TRBD2 (7 bases). The length of the CDR3 is 16 residues. The V end lost 0 bases, the J end lost 5 bases, and 15 bases lay between the germline ends. Germline CDR1 SGHAT, CDR2 FQNNGV. The CDR3 nucleotides read TGTGCCAGCAGCTTAGACGCGGGGGCCGCAGGAGATACGCAGTATTTT. As protein: CASSLDAGAAGDTQYF.

This clonotype was counted many times. The chain recombines TRBV6-5 with TRBJ2-1, with 7 bases matching TRBD2. Per the germline V gene, CDR1 is MNHEY and CDR2 is SVGAGI. The CDR3 loop spans 15 amino acids. The junction had 7 bases not matched to a gene; V was cut back by 4 bases and J by 4 bases. Here the CDR3 DNA reads TGTGCCAGCAGTTGGGGTGGCGGGGGATACAATGAGCAGTTCTTC. Its protein is CASSWGGGGYNEQFF.

The CDR3 here is CSARGLLAGGADTQYF. In DNA, the CDR3 is TGCAGTGCTAGAGGGTTACTAGCGGGGGGTGCAGATACGCAGTATTTT. The chain recombines TRBV20-1 with TRBJ2-3; TRBD2 agrees at 12 bases. The J segment lost 4 bases and the V segment lost 1 base, leaving 6 bases of the junction unmatched. The CDR3 has 16 residues. Germline V gene sequence: CDR1 DFQATT, CDR2 SNEGSKA (reference sequence).

The chain links TRBV14 to TRBJ2-3; 7 bases are shared with TRBD2. Germline CDR1 SGHDN, CDR2 FVKESK. The CDR3 consists of 15 residues. V shed 4 bases, J shed 2 bases, and the junction held 6 bases outside the gene matches. CDR3 in amino acids: CASSPSGAVTDTQYF. In DNA, the CDR3 is TGTGCCAGCAGCCCGAGCGGGGCCGTCACAGATACGCAGTATTTT.

This clonotype was seen ten or more times. The rearrangement joins TRBV28 to TRBJ2-3; perhaps TRBD2 as D (5 bases). Trimming left V 6 bases short and J 3 bases short, with 13 bases between. This CDR3 has 14 residues. The V gene's germline CDR1 is MDHEN and CDR2 SYDVKM. The CDR3 nucleotides are TGTGCCAGCAGCCCCCCTCGGGGTACAGATACGCAGTATTTT. Translated: CASSPPRGTDTQYF.

This clonotype was detected many times. The V gene is TRBV12-3 or TRBV12-4, the J gene TRBJ2-7; D may be TRBD2 (5 bases). There are 14 residues in the CDR3. Trimming took off 2 bases at V and 6 bases at J, with 14 bases between the two ends. CDR3 sequence (DNA): TGTGCCAGCAGTTTAAGAGGGTTTGGCCGCGAGCAGTACTTC. Its translation: CASSLRGFGREQYF.

This clonotype was seen ten or more times. This chain joins TRBV4-2 and TRBJ2-7; weak D call: TRBD2 (6 bases). CDR3 length: 14 amino acids. Trimming took off 4 bases at V and 1 base at J, with 11 bases between the two ends. Germline loops: CDR1 LGHNA, CDR2 YNFKEQ. CDR3: CASSLVAESYEQYF. CDR3 nucleotides: TGTGCCAGCAGCCTAGTAGCGGAATCCTACGAGCAGTACTTC.

This clonotype has ten or more counts. The V call is TRBV2, the J call TRBJ2-7; D uncertain. This CDR3 spans 13 amino acids. From germline, CDR1 is SNHLY and CDR2 FYNNEI. Trimming removed 7 bases from V and 2 bases from J, with 12 bases in between. The CDR3 region has the DNA TGTGCCAGCATTCCAGCGACGACCTACGAGCAGTACTTC. It codes for CASIPATTYEQYF.

This clonotype was picked up a small number of times. The genes are TRBV4-1 and TRBJ2-1; TRBD2 agrees at 9 bases. With V trimmed by 1 base and J by 14 bases, 18 bases remained unmatched. Germline V lookup: CDR1 MGHRA, CDR2 YSYEKL. This CDR3 has 17 residues. CDR3 region: CASSQGILGGGGVREFF. The CDR3 bases are TGCGCCAGCAGCCAAGGAATTCTAGGGGGCGGGGGGGTGAGGGAGTTCTTC.

The V call is TRBV7-9, the J call TRBJ1-5, with D uncertain. This CDR3 is 14 amino acids long. Trimming removed 0 bases at V and 1 base at J, with 4 bases between. In germline, CDR1 is SEHNR, CDR2 FQNEAQ (reference sequence). The CDR3, as DNA: TGTGCCAGCAGCTTAGCGATGAGCAATCAGCCCCAGCATTTT. Amino acid sequence: CASSLAMSNQPQHF. The full variable domain, its missing parts supplied by reference TRBV7-9 and TRBJ1-5, is DTGVSQNPRHKITKRGQNVTFRCDPISEHNRLYWYRQTLGQGPEFLTYFQNEAQLEKSRLLSDRFSAERPKGSFSTLEIQRTEQGDSAMYLCASSLAMSNQPQHFGDGTRLSIL.

This clonotype showed up many times. The rearrangement joins TRBV7-3 to TRBJ1-6; D might be TRBD1 (6 bases). The CDR3 runs to 15 residues. V was shortened by 6 bases and J by 5 bases, with 14 bases between the two germline ends. CDR1 SGHTA and CDR2 FQGTGA come from the germline V gene. As DNA, the CDR3 is TGTGCCAGCAGTCAAAAGGGGGGACATAATTCACCCCTCCACTTT. This codes for CASSQKGGHNSPLHF. The full variable domain, its missing parts supplied by reference TRBV7-3 and TRBJ1-6, is GAGVSQTPSNKVTEKGKYVELRCDPISGHTALYWYRQSLGQGPEFLIYFQGTGAADDSGLPNDRFFAVRPEGSVSTLKIQRTERGDSAVYLCASSQKGGHNSPLHFGNGTRLTVT.

This clonotype was counted many times. The V call is TRBV10-3, the J call TRBJ1-5; no clear D. V was clipped by 8 bases and J by 7 bases, with 15 bases between them. Germline V gene data show CDR1 as ENHRY and CDR2 as SYGVKD. The CDR3 extends over 13 amino acids. CDR3 amino acids: CAIGSTNWQPQHF. In DNA, the CDR3 is TGTGCCATCGGATCGACCAATTGGCAGCCCCAGCATTTT.